The clone carrying this TCR beta chain was observed many times. Its antigen is not known. Noted time point: persistent/refractory GD, antithyroid drugs over 5 years with positive TRAb. RNA from PBMCs was the source of the TCR library. A blood draw put about 9.9 milliliters of peripheral blood into EDTA tubes. The sample comes from a study of regulatory T cells in long-lasting Graves disease. The study's findings and limits: TCR diversity was lower in persistent Graves' patients (versus newly diagnosed ones).

Construction of the TCR beta libraries employed iRepertoire HTBI primers in conjunction with Arm-PCR of CDR3 regions. MiXCR was run by TCRdb on the multiplex PCR reads, yielding one entry per CDR3 protein. The data hold a few hundred thousand distinct CDR3 sequences, with 20% to 25% observed a single time. The germline V and J ends were trimmed by 6 bases and 0 bases, with 18 bases remaining between them. The length of the CDR3 is 16 residues. Germline-derived CDR1 and CDR2 are MDHEN and SYDVKM. The sample in question was peripheral blood mononuclear cells (PBMCs), obtained when the disease was refractory, from a patient treated with antithyroid drugs. This TCR was recovered from a female donor with Graves disease. V and J are TRBV28 and TRBJ2-7; perhaps TRBD2 as D (5 bases). CDR3 residues: CASRSRSGLPSYEQYF. The CDR3 DNA is TGTGCCAGCAGGTCAAGGAGCGGTCTTCCCTCCTACGAGCAGTACTTC.